This T cell receptor beta chain was sequenced in a study of blood T cell repertoires in COVID-19. Overall study context: Sites across the United States, Italy and Spain contributed samples from acute and convalescent COVID-19.

Per the study methods: The authors estimated nucleated cell counts from reference gene primer amplification. Only in-frame clones appear in the TCRdb table, and some are missing; sequencing was by immunoSEQ multiplex PCR. From that table come the V and J calls and clone size; the DNA was used to work out D and trimming. Here the sample spans about 100,000 clones, about nine tenths being singletons. The germline gives CDR1 SGHVS, CDR2 FQNEAQ. V was trimmed by 4 bases and J by 7 bases, leaving 7 bases between them. This CDR3 has 11 amino acids. This chain joins TRBV7-8 and TRBJ1-1; D is ambiguous. The receptor was derived from a man between 50 and 59 years old with acute or convalescent COVID-19. Specimen: peripheral blood. CDR3: CASSYGLEAFF. As DNA, the CDR3 is TGTGCCAGCAGCTACGGACTTGAAGCTTTCTTT.